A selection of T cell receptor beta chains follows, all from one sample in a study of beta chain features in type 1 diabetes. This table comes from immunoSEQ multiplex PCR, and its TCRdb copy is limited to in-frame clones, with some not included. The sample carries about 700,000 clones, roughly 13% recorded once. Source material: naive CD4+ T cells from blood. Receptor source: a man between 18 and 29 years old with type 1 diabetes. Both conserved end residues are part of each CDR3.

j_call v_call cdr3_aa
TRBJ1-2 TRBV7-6 CASSLVDFYGYTF
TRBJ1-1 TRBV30 CAWDRGLNTEAFF
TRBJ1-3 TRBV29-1 CSARVQGSGNTIYF
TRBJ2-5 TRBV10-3 CAISGGGPRIQETQYF
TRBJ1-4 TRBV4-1 CASSQEGTGIAEKLFF
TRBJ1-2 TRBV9 CASSVGHSTNYGYTF
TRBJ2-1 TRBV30 CAWRDLAGGRNEQFF
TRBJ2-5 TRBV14 CASSQERATQYF
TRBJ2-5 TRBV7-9 CASSLAGGEGETQYF
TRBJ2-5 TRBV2 CATKEDIQETQYF
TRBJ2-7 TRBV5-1 CASSLEGTGYEQYF
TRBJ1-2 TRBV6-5 CASSYSRTAEGYTF
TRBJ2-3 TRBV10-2 CASSSTLGLADSDTQYF
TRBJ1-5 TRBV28 CASSSAGMYQPQHF
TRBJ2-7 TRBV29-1 CSVALGAYEQYF
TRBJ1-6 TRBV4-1 CASSQGEDSYNSPLHF
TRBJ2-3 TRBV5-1 CASSLGLAGESDTQYF
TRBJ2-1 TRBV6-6 CASGQLYNEQFF
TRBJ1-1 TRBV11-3 CASSSSPDQGDTEAFF
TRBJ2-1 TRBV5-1 CASSLPRGSSYNEQFF
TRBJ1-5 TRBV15 CATRFQGSNQPQHF
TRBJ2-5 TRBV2 CASRTRGGRETQYF
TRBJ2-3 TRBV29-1 CSVASGGAVDTQYF
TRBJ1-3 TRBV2 CASSREGTRGGNTIYF
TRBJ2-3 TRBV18 CASSTLRDRAADTQYF
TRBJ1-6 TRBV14 CASSQEGVGIGSPLHF
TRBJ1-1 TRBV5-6 CASSLVPTENTEAFF
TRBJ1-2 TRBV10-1 CASSENVQGDYTF
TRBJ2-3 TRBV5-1 CASSLGASDSTDTQYF
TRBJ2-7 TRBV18 CASSKTGSEQYF
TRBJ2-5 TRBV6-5 CASSYSASVETQYF
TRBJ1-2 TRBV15 CAISQGNYGYTF
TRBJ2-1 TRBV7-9 CASSLAGTGNNEQFF
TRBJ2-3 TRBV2 CASSESPASPDTQYF
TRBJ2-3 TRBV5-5 CASSLAGGGADTQYF
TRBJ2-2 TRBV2 CASSGQENTGELFF
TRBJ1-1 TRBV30 CAWGIRELNTEAFF
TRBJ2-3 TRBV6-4 CASSQGDTQYF
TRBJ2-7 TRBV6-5 CASSYSPGGPYEQYF
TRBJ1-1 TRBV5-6 CASSMIDILNTEAFF
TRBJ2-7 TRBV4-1 CASSHNPTSGEQYF
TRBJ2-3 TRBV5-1 CASSLDQDTQYF
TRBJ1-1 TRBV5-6 CASSPRLPTEAFF
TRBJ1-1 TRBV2 CASSGDINTEAFF
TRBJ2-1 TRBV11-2 CASSLVTSLGEQFF
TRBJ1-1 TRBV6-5 CASSYPGGVTEAFF
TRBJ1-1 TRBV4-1 CASSQVNPGRGNTEAFF